The sample holds one count of the clone carrying this T cell receptor (beta chain). Its antigen is still unknown. Only in-frame clones appear in the TCRdb table, and some are missing; sequencing was by immunoSEQ multiplex PCR. The sample holds approximately 70,000 clones, 94% seen once. This sample is part of a study of T cell clonotyping in hematopoietic cell transplantation. Study observations and caveats: After transplant, recipient diversity fell while pathologically expanded clonotypes grew through day 180.

V lost 8 bases, J lost 2 bases, and 22 bases lay in between. The CDR3 is made up of 17 amino acids. Looked up from germline, CDR1 is MDHEN and CDR2 is SYDVKM. The rearrangement joins TRBV28 to TRBJ1-5; no clear D. The sample taken for sequencing was peripheral blood mononuclear cells. This TCR was sampled from a man aged 45-65 years in good health. Some clones in this sample may be carry-over from other donors' samples. The CDR3 nucleotides are TGTGCCAGCCTTCCGGGCGGGGTGTGGAGTCGCAATCAGCCCCAGCATTTT. Its protein product is CASLPGGVWSRNQPQHF.